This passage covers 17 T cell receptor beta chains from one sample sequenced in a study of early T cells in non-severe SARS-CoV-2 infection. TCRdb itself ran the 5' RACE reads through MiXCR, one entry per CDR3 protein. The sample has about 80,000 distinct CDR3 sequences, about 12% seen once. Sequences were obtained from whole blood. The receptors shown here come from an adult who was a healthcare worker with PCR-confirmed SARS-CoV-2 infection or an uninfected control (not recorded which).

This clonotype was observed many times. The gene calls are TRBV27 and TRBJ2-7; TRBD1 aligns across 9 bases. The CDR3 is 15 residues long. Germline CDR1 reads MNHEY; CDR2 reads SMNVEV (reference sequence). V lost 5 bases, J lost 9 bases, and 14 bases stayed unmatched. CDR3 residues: CASSKPGTGPTGQYF. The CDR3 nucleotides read TGTGCCAGCAGTAAGCCCGGGACAGGGCCGACAGGGCAGTACTTC.

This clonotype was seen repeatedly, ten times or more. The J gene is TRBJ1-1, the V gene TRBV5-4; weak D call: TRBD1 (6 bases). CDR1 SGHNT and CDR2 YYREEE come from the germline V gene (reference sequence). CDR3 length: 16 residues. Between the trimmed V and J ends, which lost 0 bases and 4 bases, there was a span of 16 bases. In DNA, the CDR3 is TGTGCCAGCAGCTTGGCCGTGGACAGAGGGGGCACTGAAGCTTTCTTT. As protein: CASSLAVDRGGTEAFF.

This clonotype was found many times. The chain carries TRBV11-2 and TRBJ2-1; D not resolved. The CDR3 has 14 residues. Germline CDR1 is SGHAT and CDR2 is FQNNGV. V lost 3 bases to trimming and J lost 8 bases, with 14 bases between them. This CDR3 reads CASSFGRVGYEQFF. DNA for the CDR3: TGTGCCAGCAGCTTTGGCAGAGTGGGATATGAGCAGTTCTTC.

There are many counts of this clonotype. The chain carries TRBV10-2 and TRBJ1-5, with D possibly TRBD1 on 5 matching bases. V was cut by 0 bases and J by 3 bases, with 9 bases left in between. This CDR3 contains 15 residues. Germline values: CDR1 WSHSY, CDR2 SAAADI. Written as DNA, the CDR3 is TGCGCCAGCAGTGAGTCCGGGGGGGTCAATCAGCCCCAGCATTTT. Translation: CASSESGGVNQPQHF.

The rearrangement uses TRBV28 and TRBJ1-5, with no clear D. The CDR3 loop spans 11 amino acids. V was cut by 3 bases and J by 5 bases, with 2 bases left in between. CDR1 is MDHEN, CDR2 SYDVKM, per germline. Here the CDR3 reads CASSLDQPQHF. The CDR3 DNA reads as TGTGCCAGCAGTTTGGATCAGCCCCAGCATTTT.

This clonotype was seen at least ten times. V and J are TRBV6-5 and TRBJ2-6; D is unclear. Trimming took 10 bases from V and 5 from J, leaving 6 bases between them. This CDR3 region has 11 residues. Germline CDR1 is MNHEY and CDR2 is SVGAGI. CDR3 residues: CATEWANVLTF. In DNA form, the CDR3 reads TGTGCCACAGAATGGGCCAACGTCCTGACTTTC.

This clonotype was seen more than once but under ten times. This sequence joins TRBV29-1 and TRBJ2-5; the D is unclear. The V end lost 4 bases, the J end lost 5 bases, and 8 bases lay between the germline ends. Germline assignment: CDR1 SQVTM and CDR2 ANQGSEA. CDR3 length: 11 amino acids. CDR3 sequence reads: CSVVLGETQYF. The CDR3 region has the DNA TGCAGCGTTGTGTTAGGGGAGACCCAGTACTTC.

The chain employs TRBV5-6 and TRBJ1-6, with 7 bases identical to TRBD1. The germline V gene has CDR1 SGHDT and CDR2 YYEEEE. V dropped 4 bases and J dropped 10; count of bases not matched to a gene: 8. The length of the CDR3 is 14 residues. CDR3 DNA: TGTGCCAGCAGCCAGAACAGGGGAAGCTCACCCCTCCACTTT. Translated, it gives CASSQNRGSSPLHF.

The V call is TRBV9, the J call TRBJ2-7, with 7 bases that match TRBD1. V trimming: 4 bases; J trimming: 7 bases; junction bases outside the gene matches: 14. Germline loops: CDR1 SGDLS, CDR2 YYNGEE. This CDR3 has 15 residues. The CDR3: CASSTSPGGLEEQYF. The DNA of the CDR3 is TGTGCCAGCAGCACCAGCCCAGGGGGTTTAGAGGAGCAGTACTTC.

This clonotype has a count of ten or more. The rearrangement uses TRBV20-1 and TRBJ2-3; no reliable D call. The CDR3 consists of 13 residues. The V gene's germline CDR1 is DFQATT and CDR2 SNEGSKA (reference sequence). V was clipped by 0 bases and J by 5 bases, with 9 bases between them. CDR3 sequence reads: CSARDQMGDTQYF. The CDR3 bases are TGCAGTGCTAGAGATCAGATGGGAGATACGCAGTATTTT.

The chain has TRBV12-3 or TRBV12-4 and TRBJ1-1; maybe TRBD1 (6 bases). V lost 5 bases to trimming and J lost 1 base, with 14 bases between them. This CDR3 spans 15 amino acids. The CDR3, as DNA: TGTGCCAGCAGTCTATCCCGGGACAAGAACACTGAAGCTTTCTTT. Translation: CASSLSRDKNTEAFF.

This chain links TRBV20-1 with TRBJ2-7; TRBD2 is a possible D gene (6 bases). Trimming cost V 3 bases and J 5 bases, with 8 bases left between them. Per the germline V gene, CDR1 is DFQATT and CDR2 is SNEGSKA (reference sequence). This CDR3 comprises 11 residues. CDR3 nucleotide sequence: TGCAGTGCTAGGTGGGGGGACGAGCAGTACTTC. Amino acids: CSARWGDEQYF.

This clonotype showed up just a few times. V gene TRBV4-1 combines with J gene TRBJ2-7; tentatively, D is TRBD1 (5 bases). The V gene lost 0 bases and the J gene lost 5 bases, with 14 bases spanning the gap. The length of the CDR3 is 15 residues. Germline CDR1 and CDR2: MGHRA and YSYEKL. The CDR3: CASSQETAPGNEQYF. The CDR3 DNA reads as TGCGCCAGCAGCCAAGAGACCGCCCCAGGGAACGAGCAGTACTTC.

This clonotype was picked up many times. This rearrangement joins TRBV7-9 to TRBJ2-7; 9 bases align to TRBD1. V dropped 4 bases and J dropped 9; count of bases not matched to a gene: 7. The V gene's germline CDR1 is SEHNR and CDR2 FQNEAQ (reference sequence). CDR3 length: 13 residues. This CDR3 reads CASSSQGAPRQYF. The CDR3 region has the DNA TGTGCCAGCAGCTCACAGGGGGCTCCGAGGCAGTACTTC.

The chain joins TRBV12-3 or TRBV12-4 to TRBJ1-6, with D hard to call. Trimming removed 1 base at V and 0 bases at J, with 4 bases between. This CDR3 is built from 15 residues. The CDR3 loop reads CASSLGSSYNSPLHF. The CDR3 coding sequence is TGTGCCAGCAGTTTAGGGAGCTCCTATAATTCACCCCTCCACTTT.

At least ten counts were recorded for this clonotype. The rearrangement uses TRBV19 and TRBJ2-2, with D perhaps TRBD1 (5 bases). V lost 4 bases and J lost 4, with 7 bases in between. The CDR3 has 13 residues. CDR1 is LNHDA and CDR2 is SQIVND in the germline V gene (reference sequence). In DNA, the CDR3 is TGTGCCAGTAGTACCAGGGTCACCGGGGAGCTGTTTTTT. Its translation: CASSTRVTGELFF.

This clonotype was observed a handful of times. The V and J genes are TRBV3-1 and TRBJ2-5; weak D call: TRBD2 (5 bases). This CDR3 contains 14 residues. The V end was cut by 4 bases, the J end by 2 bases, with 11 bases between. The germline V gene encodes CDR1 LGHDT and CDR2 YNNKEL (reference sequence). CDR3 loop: CASSRSGEQETQYF. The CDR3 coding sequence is TGTGCCAGCAGCCGGAGCGGAGAGCAAGAGACCCAGTACTTC.